Presented here are 23 T cell receptor beta chains from one specimen sequenced in a study of Ad26.COV2.S vaccination and SARS-CoV-2 variants. This table comes from immunoSEQ multiplex PCR, and its TCRdb copy is limited to in-frame clones, with some not included. The data show about 260,000 clones, with approximately 88% seen just once and just under 3% held by the top ten. Treatment in this sample: approximately 18 received Ad26.COV2.S at low or high dose, single or two shots; about 5 received placebo; per-sample allocation not given. All samples were drawn on day 63, counting from the first vaccine or placebo injection. The source was peripheral blood, collected in a trial of Ad26.COV2.S vaccine versus placebo. Receptors originate from a person between 18 and 59 years old who received the Ad26.COV2.S COVID-19 vaccine or a placebo.

The J gene is TRBJ2-2, the V gene TRBV5-4, with a tentative D call TRBD1 (6 bases). The V end was cut by 8 bases, the J end by 3 bases, with 11 bases between. Germline lookup yields CDR1 SGHNT and CDR2 YYREEE (reference sequence). The CDR3 consists of 13 residues. The CDR3 sequence: CARADSDTGELFF. In nucleotides, the CDR3 is TGTGCCAGAGCGGACAGCGACACCGGGGAGCTGTTTTTT. Full variable domain (remainder filled in from reference TRBV5-4 and TRBJ2-2): ETGVTQSPTHLIKTRGQQVTLRCSSQSGHNTVSWYQQALGQGPQFIFQYYREEENGRGNFPPRFSGLQFPNYSSELNVNALELDDSALYLCARADSDTGELFFGEGSRLTVL.

The CDR3: CASSQAGELFF. In nucleotides, the CDR3 is TGTGCCAGCAGCCAAGCCGGGGAGCTGTTTTTT. The rearrangement joins TRBV3-1 (or the pseudogene TRBV3-2) to TRBJ2-2, with D unclear. Germline V gene lookup returns CDR1 LGHDT and CDR2 YNNKEL (reference sequence). This CDR3 is built from 11 residues. The V gene lost 1 base and the J gene lost 6 bases, with 0 bases spanning the gap.

CDR3 loop: CASSRVTGTSVNEQFF. CDR3 sequence (DNA): TGTGCCAGCAGCCGGGTCACCGGGACTAGCGTCAATGAGCAGTTCTTC. The chain couples TRBV6-2 or TRBV6-3 to TRBJ2-1, with TRBD2 matching 10 bases. The junction had 11 bases not matched to a gene; V was cut back by 6 bases and J by 6 bases. The CDR3 spans 16 residues. The germline gives CDR1 MNHEY, CDR2 SVGEGT.

This chain joins TRBV10-3 and TRBJ2-1; 7 positions agree with TRBD2. V shed 4 bases and J 0 bases; nucleotides not matched to a gene: 12. Germline V CDR1 and CDR2: ENHRY, SYGVKD. The CDR3 contains 18 residues. The CDR3 sequence is CAISVYLAGQSSYNEQFF. As DNA, the CDR3 is TGTGCCATCAGTGTATATTTAGCGGGCCAGAGCTCCTACAATGAGCAGTTCTTC.

The chain is built from TRBV29-1 and TRBJ1-2; D perhaps matches TRBD1 (6 bases). Germline CDR1 and CDR2: SQVTM and ANQGSEA. The V end was cut by 0 bases, the J end by 5 bases, with 13 bases between. The CDR3 contains 14 residues. The CDR3 DNA reads TGCAGCGTTGAAGAGACGGCCAGGGGTTATGGCTACACCTTC. As protein: CSVEETARGYGYTF.

This sequence joins TRBV6-5 and TRBJ1-1, with 12 bases matching TRBD1. Germline assignment: CDR1 MNHEY and CDR2 SVGAGI. With V trimmed by 5 bases and J by 8 bases, 9 bases remained unmatched. This CDR3 comprises 15 residues. CDR3 coding DNA: TGTGCCAGCAGTCACACCGGGACAGGGGGCGGAGAAGCTTTCTTT. Its translation: CASSHTGTGGGEAFF.

The gene calls are TRBV13 and TRBJ1-1, with D possibly matching TRBD1 (5 bases). Between the trimmed V and J ends, which lost 4 bases and 4 bases, there was a span of 16 bases. The CDR3 sequence is 15 residues long. The germline V gene has CDR1 PRHDT and CDR2 FYEKMQ (reference sequence). The CDR3 sequence is CASSSFQGVGTEAFF. CDR3 DNA sequence: TGTGCCAGCAGCTCCTTTCAAGGGGTTGGCACTGAAGCTTTCTTT.

The chain employs TRBV10-3 and TRBJ2-3; 12 bases match TRBD2. The length of the CDR3 is 17 residues. The ends lost 4 bases at V and 5 bases at J; junction bases unmatched: 10. Germline CDR1 and CDR2: ENHRY and SYGVKD. The CDR3 region has the DNA TGTGCCATCAGTGGTGGGGCGGCTAGCGGGAGGGTAGATACGCAGTATTTT. Translation: CAISGGAASGRVDTQYF.

CDR3 bases: TGTGCCAGCAGCTTAGGACAGGCCAGCTCTGGAAACACCATATATTTT. This encodes CASSLGQASSGNTIYF. V gene TRBV11-2 combines with J gene TRBJ1-3; the D gene is possibly TRBD1 (6 bases). Deletions cut 1 base from V and 0 bases from J, with 10 bases between. The germline gives CDR1 SGHAT, CDR2 FQNNGV. The CDR3 has 16 residues.

This clone has only one observation. The rearrangement uses TRBV24-1 and TRBJ1-2; TRBD1 agrees at 8 bases. The germline CDR1 and CDR2 sequences are KGHDR and SFDVKD. The ends lost 3 bases at V and 4 bases at J; junction bases unmatched: 15. The CDR3 runs to 18 residues. The CDR3, as DNA: TGTGCCACCAGTGATATGTGGACAGGGACAACCTTTTTCTATGGCTACACCTTC. Protein product: CATSDMWTGTTFFYGYTF.

This clone has just a few counts. V and J are TRBV5-1 and TRBJ2-2, with a weak D call TRBD1 (6 bases). The CDR3 length is 17 residues. V was shortened by 0 bases and J by 0 bases, with 12 bases between the two germline ends. Germline V CDR1 and CDR2: SGHRS, YFSETQ. CDR3 amino acids: CASSLEGETANTGELFF. Written as DNA, the CDR3 is TGCGCCAGCAGCTTGGAGGGGGAGACAGCGAACACCGGGGAGCTGTTTTTT.

The chain is built from TRBV4-1 and TRBJ1-1; TRBD1 agrees at 11 bases. V shed 0 bases, J shed 6 bases, and the junction held 24 bases outside the gene matches. CDR3 length: 22 amino acids. Per germline, CDR1 MGHRA and CDR2 YSYEKL. This CDR3 is CASSQDLIGQGAGGRLLPEAFF. In DNA, the CDR3 is TGCGCCAGCAGCCAAGATTTGATAGGACAGGGGGCTGGCGGTAGATTATTGCCTGAAGCTTTCTTT.

This rearrangement joins TRBV5-6 to TRBJ2-1; 8 nucleotides line up with TRBD2. CDR1 and CDR2 (germline): SGHDT, YYEEEE. J gave up 12 bases and V 5 bases, and 4 bases lay outside the gene matches. This CDR3 is 11 amino acids long. CDR3 sequence: CASSSGGVQFF. The CDR3 bases are TGTGCCAGCAGTTCCGGGGGGGTGCAGTTCTTC. Combining the CDR3 with reference TRBV5-6 and TRBJ2-1 gives the whole variable domain DAGVTQSPTHLIKTRGQQVTLRCSPKSGHDTVSWYQQALGQGPQFIFQYYEEEERQRGNFPDRFSGHQFPNYSSELNVNALLLGDSALYLCASSSGGVQFFGPGTRLTVL.

This chain links TRBV30 with TRBJ2-7; tentatively, D is TRBD1 or TRBD2 (5 bases each). Trimming removed 5 bases from V and 1 base from J, with 6 bases in between. In germline, CDR1 is GTSNPN, CDR2 SVGIG (reference sequence). The CDR3 covers 11 residues. The CDR3 here is CAWGGSYEQYF. In DNA, the CDR3 is TGTGCCTGGGGGGGTTCCTACGAGCAGTACTTC.

V gene TRBV27 combines with J gene TRBJ2-7; unclear D gene. This CDR3 contains 13 residues. The germline V and J ends were trimmed by 7 bases and 6 bases, with 16 bases remaining between them. Germline CDR1 reads MNHEY; CDR2 reads SMNVEV (reference sequence). CDR3 sequence (DNA): TGTGCCAGCATAGAGTCCCCTACCGGCGAGCAGTACTTC. Translation: CASIESPTGEQYF.

The chain recombines TRBV27 with TRBJ2-5; TRBD1 agrees at 7 bases. Germline trimming cut 5 bases from V and 5 bases from J; bases unmatched to any gene: 11. CDR3 length equals 15 residues. Germline CDR1 reads MNHEY; CDR2 reads SMNVEV (reference sequence). The CDR3 protein is CASSPSPTGSETQYF. In nucleotides, the CDR3 is TGTGCCAGCAGTCCGAGCCCGACAGGGTCCGAGACCCAGTACTTC.

V usage is TRBV4-1 and J usage is TRBJ1-2; no clear D gene. Germline CDR1 is MGHRA and CDR2 is YSYEKL. This CDR3 is built from 15 residues. V dropped 0 bases and J dropped 3 bases, with 11 bases sitting between them. The CDR3 sequence is CASSQDLHAYYGYTF. CDR3 sequence (DNA): TGCGCCAGCAGCCAAGATCTCCACGCTTACTATGGCTACACCTTC.

This sequence joins TRBV19 and TRBJ1-5; D is possibly TRBD1 (5 bases). V was clipped by 10 bases and J by 2 bases, with 18 bases between them. The CDR3 loop spans 15 amino acids. From germline, CDR1 is LNHDA and CDR2 SQIVND (reference sequence). CDR3 coding DNA: TGTGCCACGCTCGAGAGGGGCTGGGGCAATCAGCCCCAGCATTTT. Its translation: CATLERGWGNQPQHF. The full variable domain, its missing parts supplied by reference TRBV19 and TRBJ1-5, is DGGITQSPKYLFRKEGQNVTLSCEQNLNHDAMYWYRQDPGQGLRLIYYSQIVNDFQKGDIAEGYSVSREKKESFPLTVTSAQKNPTAFYLCATLERGWGNQPQHFGDGTRLSIL.

The chain is built from TRBV6-5 and TRBJ1-1; 7 nucleotides agree with TRBD1. V lost 0 bases, J lost 5 bases, and 3 bases stayed unmatched. CDR3 length: 14 amino acids. CDR1 and CDR2 from the germline V gene are MNHEY and SVGAGI. The CDR3 nucleotides read TGTGCCAGCAGTTACTCGGACAGGAGAACTGAAGCTTTCTTT. Amino acid sequence: CASSYSDRRTEAFF.

J is TRBJ2-1 and V is TRBV5-8; 9 nucleotides match TRBD1. The CDR3 sequence is 20 residues long. The germline V gene encodes CDR1 SGHTS and CDR2 YDEGEE. Trimming cost V 4 bases and J 7 bases; bases outside gene matches: 24. Here the CDR3 DNA reads TGTGCCAGCAGCGGAACACGGGACAGGGTTTGGGTGGCCGGGAGAAATGAGCAGTTCTTC. Protein: CASSGTRDRVWVAGRNEQFF.

CDR3: CASSPLAGRYNEQFF. CDR3 DNA sequence: TGTGCCAGCAGTCCTCTAGCGGGAAGATACAATGAGCAGTTCTTC. This chain joins TRBV7-3 and TRBJ2-1; 9 bases match TRBD2. The CDR3 spans 15 residues. Losses at the gene ends were 6 bases for V and 4 bases for J; bases not matched to a gene: 7. Germline V CDR1 and CDR2: SGHTA, FQGTGA.

This chain uses TRBV4-1 with TRBJ1-5; D is perhaps TRBD1 (6 bases). This CDR3 comprises 15 residues. Germline V gene lookup returns CDR1 MGHRA and CDR2 YSYEKL. Trimming took 3 bases from V and 3 from J, leaving 12 bases between them. CDR3 coding DNA: TGCGCCAGCAGCCAGATGCAGGGGAACAATCAGCCCCAGCATTTT. It is translated as CASSQMQGNNQPQHF.

V is TRBV6-5 and J is TRBJ2-1; TRBD1 might be the D (6 bases). Germline V lookup: CDR1 MNHEY, CDR2 SVGAGI. The CDR3 has 11 amino acids. V lost 6 bases and J lost 14, with 14 bases in between. The CDR3 is CASRGATSEFF. CDR3 sequence (DNA): TGTGCCAGCAGGGGGGCCACGTCAGAGTTCTTC.